One sample yielded the 17 T cell receptor beta chains listed below, sequenced in a study of T cell responses to AZD1222 COVID-19 vaccine. Repertoires were generated with immunoSEQ multiplex PCR, while TCRdb's copy carries only in-frame clones and drops some. The table shows under 200,000 clones, with roughly 93% occurring only once. The material sequenced was peripheral blood, taken on day 0 of AZD1222 vaccination. Receptors were obtained from an adult in good health.

The chain joins TRBV19 to TRBJ1-5; D possibly corresponds to TRBD1 (6 bases). The V end was cut by 5 bases, the J end by 0 bases, with 14 bases between. Germline-derived CDR1 and CDR2 are LNHDA and SQIVND (reference sequence). The length of the CDR3 is 16 residues. The CDR3 spells CASSLRGFDSNQPQHF. CDR3 sequence (DNA): TGTGCCAGTAGTCTCAGGGGATTCGATAGCAATCAGCCCCAGCATTTT.

The chain couples TRBV25-1 to TRBJ1-1; the D is unclear. Germline loops: CDR1 MGHDK, CDR2 SYGVNS. Trimming pared 5 bases from V and 6 bases from J, leaving 16 bases between. The CDR3 covers 14 residues. CDR3 amino acids: CASSPSYQSAEAFF. DNA of the CDR3: TGTGCCAGCAGTCCCTCATACCAATCTGCTGAAGCTTTCTTT.

The chain carries TRBV19 and TRBJ2-1; possibly TRBD2 for D (6 bases). The V gene lost 6 bases and the J gene lost 10 bases, with 16 bases spanning the gap. Germline loops: CDR1 LNHDA, CDR2 SQIVND (reference sequence). The CDR3 sequence is 13 residues long. CDR3 loop: CASRPIAGREQFF. The CDR3 DNA is TGTGCCAGTAGACCTATCGCGGGAAGGGAGCAGTTCTTC.

The genes are TRBV3-1 (or the pseudogene TRBV3-2) and TRBJ1-4; possible D gene TRBD1, 6 bases. Germline V gives CDR1 LGHDT, CDR2 YNNKEL (reference sequence). The CDR3 runs to 13 residues. Trimming stripped 4 bases from V and 8 bases from J, with 11 bases between. CDR3 residues: CASSPGQPEKLFF. CDR3 DNA sequence: TGTGCCAGCAGCCCGGGACAACCCGAAAAACTGTTTTTT.

In this sample, this clone turned up a few times. The chain joins TRBV18 to TRBJ1-6; tentative D call: TRBD1 (6 bases). Germline V gene sequence: CDR1 KGHSH, CDR2 LQKENI. This CDR3 comprises 14 residues. The V end was cut by 6 bases, the J end by 4 bases, with 10 bases between. The CDR3 nucleotides read TGTGCCAGCTCGCGGGACAAGTATAATTCACCCCTCCACTTT. Protein: CASSRDKYNSPLHF.

The chain combines TRBV28 with TRBJ1-2; no clear D. The length of the CDR3 is 12 residues. Germline V gene data show CDR1 as MDHEN and CDR2 as SYDVKM. V was pared by 4 bases and J by 2 bases, with 5 bases between. The DNA for the CDR3 is TGTGCCAGCAGTTCCTACAACTATGGCTACACCTTC. This gives the protein CASSSYNYGYTF.

V and J are TRBV11-2 and TRBJ1-2, with 12 nucleotides matching TRBD1. V shed 4 bases and J 7 bases; nucleotides not matched to a gene: 7. The CDR3 length is 15 residues. Germline lookup yields CDR1 SGHAT and CDR2 FQNNGV. The CDR3 loop reads CASSSSGTGGSGYTF. CDR3 coding DNA: TGTGCCAGCAGCTCCTCCGGGACAGGGGGCAGTGGCTACACCTTC.

The chain combines TRBV18 with TRBJ1-2; TRBD1 aligns across 10 bases. Germline V gives CDR1 KGHSH, CDR2 LQKENI. This CDR3 has 13 amino acids. V lost 2 bases to trimming and J lost 7 bases; unmatched junction nucleotides: 1. The CDR3 nucleotides are TGTGCCAGCTCACCAAGGACAGGGGGTGGCTACACCTTC. Translated: CASSPRTGGGYTF.

The chain recombines TRBV7-8 with TRBJ1-2; 7 nucleotides line up with TRBD1. V lost 3 bases and J lost 6; bases outside the gene matches: 7. Germline V gene lookup returns CDR1 SGHVS and CDR2 FQNEAQ. CDR3 length: 14 amino acids. CDR3 loop: CASSLWTGVHGYTF. CDR3 nucleotides: TGTGCCAGCAGCTTGTGGACAGGAGTCCATGGCTACACCTTC.

As concerns this clone: Other nucleotide sequences in the sample specify the same CDR3. The chain has TRBV18 and TRBJ1-5, with D uncertain. V lost 3 bases and J lost 2, with 8 bases in between. The CDR3 spans 14 residues. From germline, CDR1 is KGHSH and CDR2 LQKENI. The CDR3 loop reads CASSPRQGNQPQHF. The CDR3 nucleotides are TGTGCCAGCTCACCGCGCCAGGGCAATCAGCCCCAGCATTTT.

This clone has a single count. Here the CDR3 DNA reads TGCGCCAGCAGCCAAACCCACCGGGTACTCATGCGGAACACTGAAGCTTTCTTT. Amino acids: CASSQTHRVLMRNTEAFF. The gene calls are TRBV4-1 and TRBJ1-1; no reliable D call. V shed 2 bases and J shed 1 base, with 20 bases lying between them. The CDR3 runs to 18 residues. In germline, CDR1 is MGHRA, CDR2 YSYEKL.

In its sample, this clone was seen once. The chain links TRBV11-2 to TRBJ2-3, with 7 nucleotides matching TRBD1. The junction had 9 bases not matched to a gene; V was cut back by 0 bases and J by 6 bases. Germline values: CDR1 SGHAT, CDR2 FQNNGV. The CDR3 contains 16 residues. The CDR3 DNA sequence: TGTGCCAGCAGCTTAGAAGGGGGCGAGGTTTTGGATACGCAGTATTTT. This codes for CASSLEGGEVLDTQYF.

The V call is TRBV5-5, the J call TRBJ1-4; D is uncertain. The CDR3 sequence is 13 residues long. The V end was cut by 4 bases, the J end by 4 bases, with 8 bases between. Germline loops: CDR1 SGHKS, CDR2 YYEKEE (reference sequence). CDR3 sequence reads: CASSLALNEKLFF. Here the CDR3 DNA reads TGTGCCAGCAGCCTGGCCCTTAATGAAAAACTGTTTTTT.

The chain carries TRBV10-1 and TRBJ1-1; weak D call: TRBD1 (5 bases). V was clipped by 2 bases and J by 1 base, with 17 bases between them. The CDR3 spans 17 residues. Looked up from germline, CDR1 is WNHNN and CDR2 is SYGVQD (reference sequence). The CDR3: CASSEEGSRAGNTEAFF. The CDR3 region has the DNA TGCGCCAGCAGTGAGGAAGGCTCCAGGGCAGGGAACACTGAAGCTTTCTTT.

The chain is built from TRBV6-5 and TRBJ1-1; D unresolved. CDR3 length: 13 amino acids. The V gene lost 6 bases and the J gene lost 4 bases, with 12 bases spanning the gap. The germline V gene has CDR1 MNHEY and CDR2 SVGAGI. CDR3 sequence: CASRTPDVTEAFF. The CDR3 DNA reads as TGTGCCAGCAGGACACCGGACGTCACTGAAGCTTTCTTT.

The chain joins TRBV18 to TRBJ1-1; TRBD1 might be the D (6 bases). The CDR3 runs to 12 residues. Germline CDR1 is KGHSH and CDR2 is LQKENI. Trimming took off 6 bases at V and 4 bases at J, with 9 bases between the two ends. CDR3 in amino acids: CASSEGGTEAFF. In DNA form, the CDR3 reads TGTGCCAGCTCCGAGGGGGGCACTGAAGCTTTCTTT.

This clone was picked up many times. This chain uses TRBV7-9 with TRBJ2-2; 8 nucleotides match TRBD1. V dropped 1 base and J dropped 3; count of bases not matched to a gene: 1. This CDR3 is built from 15 residues. The germline V gene encodes CDR1 SEHNR and CDR2 FQNEAQ (reference sequence). In nucleotides, the CDR3 is TGTGCCAGCAGCTTAGTACAGGGGGACACCGGGGAGCTGTTTTTT. Amino acids: CASSLVQGDTGELFF.